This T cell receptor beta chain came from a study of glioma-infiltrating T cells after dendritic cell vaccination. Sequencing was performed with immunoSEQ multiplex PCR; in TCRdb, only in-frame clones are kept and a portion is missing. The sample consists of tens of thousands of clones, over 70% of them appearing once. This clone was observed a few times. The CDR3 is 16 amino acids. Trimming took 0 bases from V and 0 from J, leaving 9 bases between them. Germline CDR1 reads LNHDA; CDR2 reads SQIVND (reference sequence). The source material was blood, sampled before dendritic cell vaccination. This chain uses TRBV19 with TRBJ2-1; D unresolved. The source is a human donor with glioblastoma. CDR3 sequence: CASSIDSPSSYNEQFF. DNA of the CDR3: TGTGCCAGTAGTATAGACTCCCCTAGCTCCTACAATGAGCAGTTCTTC.